This T cell receptor beta chain emerged from a study of beta chain features in type 1 diabetes. Study findings and constraints: All four CD4+ subsets from Type 1 diabetes patients carried moderately but significantly shorter TCRB CDR3s.

This clone came up a few times. The antigen is unknown. What was sequenced were expressed TCRB transcripts, since all of the isolated RNA had been reverse transcribed. Only in-frame clones appear in the TCRdb table, and some are missing; sequencing was by immunoSEQ multiplex PCR. The sample contains about 160,000 clones, about 9.4% of which appear only once. Purity exceeding 95% was reached by all sorted populations. The receptor comes from a man aged 30 to 45 with type 1 diabetes. Sequencing input: central memory CD4+ T cells from blood.

CDR3 coding DNA: TGTGCCAGCAGCGTAGCCCGGTCAGGAGGCAATGAGCAGTTCTTC. It codes for CASSVARSGGNEQFF. This chain joins TRBV9 and TRBJ2-1, with D possibly TRBD2 on 5 matching bases. Trimming took off 0 bases at V and 6 bases at J, with 13 bases between the two ends. Germline V gene lookup returns CDR1 SGDLS and CDR2 YYNGEE. The CDR3 contains 15 residues.